The T cell receptor beta chain described here comes from a study of cytomegalovirus exposure and HLA in healthy donors. General study points: It was 164 TCR beta chains that were listed as cytomegalovirus-associated. Most TCR sequences proved rare, with some public TCRs found in many donors.

Separate from the roughly 630-subject first cohort was the roughly 130-subject validation cohort, to which the donors belonged. Germline loops: CDR1 KGHSH, CDR2 LQKENI. The CDR3 consists of 15 residues. Trimming removed 5 bases at V and 0 bases at J, with 14 bases between. As concerns this clone: The antigen is unknown.

The data were produced by immunoSEQ multiplex PCR, yet TCRdb's version contains in-frame clones alone and is incomplete. Of about 240,000 clones listed, 86% are singletons. The rearrangement uses TRBV18 and TRBJ2-7; D is uncertain. The sequencing input was PBMCs. This sequence originates from a young woman in good health and CMV-seropositive. CDR3 DNA: TGTGCCAGCTCATTAGGAGTGTTAAGCTCCTACGAGCAGTACTTC. Translation gives CASSLGVLSSYEQYF.